This T cell receptor beta chain was identified during a study of blood T cell repertoires in COVID-19. Study-level background: Acute and convalescent COVID-19 specimens originated in the United States, Italy and Spain. T cells, B-cell-depleted T cells, or PBMCs supplied cDNA or gDNA.

In the original analysis: From reference gene primer amplification, estimates of nucleated cell counts were derived. Measured with immunoSEQ multiplex PCR; TCRdb has only the in-frame clones, and not every one. V and J calls and clone size come straight from that table; D and trimming were deduced from the DNA. The data show more than 150,000 clones, with about 89% seen just once and around 7% held by the top ten. CDR1 is SEHNR and CDR2 is FQNEAQ in the germline V gene (reference sequence). V was cut by 5 bases and J by 4 bases, with 6 bases left in between. This CDR3 has 12 amino acids. The receptor was isolated from a middle-aged man with acute or convalescent COVID-19. Sequencing used peripheral blood. The rearrangement links TRBV7-9 to TRBJ1-3; D is undetermined. Here the CDR3 reads CASSRGGNTIYF. As DNA, the CDR3 is TGTGCCAGCAGCCGCGGAGGAAACACCATATATTTT.